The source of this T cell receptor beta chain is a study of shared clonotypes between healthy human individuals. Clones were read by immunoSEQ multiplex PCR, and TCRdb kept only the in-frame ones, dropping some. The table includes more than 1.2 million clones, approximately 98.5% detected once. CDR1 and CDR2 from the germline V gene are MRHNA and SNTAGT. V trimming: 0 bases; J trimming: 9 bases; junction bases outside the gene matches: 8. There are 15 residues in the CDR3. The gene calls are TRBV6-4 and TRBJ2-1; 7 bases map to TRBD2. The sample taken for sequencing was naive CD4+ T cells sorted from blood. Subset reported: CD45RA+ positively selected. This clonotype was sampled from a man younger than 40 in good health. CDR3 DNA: TGTGCCAGCAGTGACTCACCCCCCGGGAGGCCTGAGCAGTTCTTC. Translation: CASSDSPPGRPEQFF.